Listed below are T cell receptor beta chains from one sample, sequenced in a study of cytomegalovirus exposure and HLA in healthy donors. Sequencing was performed with immunoSEQ multiplex PCR; in TCRdb, only in-frame clones are kept and a portion is missing. Among 70,000 or so clones listed, approximately 82% were seen once. Sequenced material: PBMCs. These receptors were obtained from a man between 18 and 35 years old in good health and CMV-seronegative. CDR3s include the opening cysteine and the closing phenylalanine or tryptophan. Each record gives: V gene, J gene, CDR3 protein.

TRBV18,TRBJ1-1,CASSPGAGWDTEAFF
TRBV25-1,TRBJ2-7,CASSEWGLEEQYF
TRBV4-1,TRBJ2-7,CASSQATGSYEQYF
TRBV4-1,TRBJ1-2,CASSTHRGDFNYGYTF
TRBV5-6,TRBJ1-2,CASSLGQTYGYTF
TRBV6-6,TRBJ1-1,CASSYQGGNTEAFF
TRBV7-2,TRBJ2-7,CASALAGAYEQYF
TRBV5-6,TRBJ2-7,CASSISGVYREQYF
TRBV5-8,TRBJ1-5,CASSPRTGNQPQHF
TRBV5-1,TRBJ2-7,CASSLLRDFSSYEQYF
TRBV27,TRBJ2-2,CASSLYTGGPTGELFF
TRBV7-2,TRBJ1-1,CASSFRNLGQGVYYTEAFF
TRBV5-1,TRBJ2-1,CASSLEGTVGWNEQFF
TRBV2,TRBJ1-2,CASKIGTGLLNGYTF
TRBV6-5,TRBJ2-2,CASSYLGGAGELFF
TRBV7-3,TRBJ2-7,CASRRTSGYEQYF
TRBV5-4,TRBJ1-2,CASSWQGGNYGYTF
TRBV7-8,TRBJ2-7,CASSLGLAKLYEQYF
TRBV2,TRBJ1-5,CASSGTGGNQPQHF
TRBV6-5,TRBJ1-3,CARVIGGNTIYF
TRBV28,TRBJ2-7,CASSFAGSLYEQYF
TRBV7-9,TRBJ2-2,CASSTYRDITGELFF
TRBV30,TRBJ1-1,CAWSALTGNTEAFF
TRBV7-9,TRBJ2-1,CASSASTSSYNEQFF
TRBV6-5,TRBJ1-1,CASSSGTGPFF
TRBV27,TRBJ2-3,CASRRSGGTDTQYF
TRBV6-1,TRBJ1-1,CASNRGTAMNTEAFF
TRBV21-1,TRBJ2-3,CASTVKWEGCTDTQYF
TRBV5-1,TRBJ2-3,CASSGYRDRVTEVTDTQYF
TRBV19,TRBJ2-5,CASSISGGNQETQYF
TRBV5-1,TRBJ1-1,CASSSGTGVLAFF
TRBV7-2,TRBJ2-3,CASSFSRDTQYF
TRBV23-1,TRBJ2-7,CASTHHSEVGTGFRYEQYF
TRBV11-3,TRBJ2-2,CASSFLAGGTGELFF
TRBV27,TRBJ2-7,CASSLVTGAHEQYF
TRBV4-1,TRBJ2-2,CASSPTRTGVPNTGELFF
TRBV9,TRBJ2-5,CASSVLPGQPKETQYF
TRBV28,TRBJ1-2,CASSSTLTGVYYGYTF
TRBV19,TRBJ2-7,CASSLWTSGSPYEQYF
TRBV7-3,TRBJ1-2,CASSLTADYGYTF
TRBV4-2,TRBJ1-2,CASSQDPGTGDYGYTF
TRBV9,TRBJ2-5,CASSPGSLETQYF